This T cell receptor (beta chain) was found in a study of blood T cell repertoires in COVID-19. Study-wide background: Acute and convalescent COVID-19 samples came from the United States, Italy and Spain. Sources were T cells, B-cell-depleted T cells, or PBMCs; the material itself was cDNA or gDNA.

This CDR3 comprises 15 residues. V lost 3 bases to trimming and J lost 3 bases, with 13 bases between them. Germline V gene sequence: CDR1 SGHTA, CDR2 FQGNSA. Study processing details: Nucleated cell number was recorded as an estimate derived from reference gene primer amplification. Some clones are missing from TCRdb's copy, which holds only in-frame ones; the method was immunoSEQ multiplex PCR. V, J and clone size derive from that table, while D and trimming were established from the DNA sequence. The sample lists some 200,000 clones; roughly nine tenths were seen once. The TCR comes from a man between 65 and 85 years old with acute or convalescent COVID-19. V is TRBV7-2 and J is TRBJ2-3; D is possibly TRBD2 (5 bases). The sample was peripheral blood. The CDR3, as DNA: TGTGCCAGCAGCTTTTCCCGGACTGGTACAGATACGCAGTATTTT. Its translation is CASSFSRTGTDTQYF.